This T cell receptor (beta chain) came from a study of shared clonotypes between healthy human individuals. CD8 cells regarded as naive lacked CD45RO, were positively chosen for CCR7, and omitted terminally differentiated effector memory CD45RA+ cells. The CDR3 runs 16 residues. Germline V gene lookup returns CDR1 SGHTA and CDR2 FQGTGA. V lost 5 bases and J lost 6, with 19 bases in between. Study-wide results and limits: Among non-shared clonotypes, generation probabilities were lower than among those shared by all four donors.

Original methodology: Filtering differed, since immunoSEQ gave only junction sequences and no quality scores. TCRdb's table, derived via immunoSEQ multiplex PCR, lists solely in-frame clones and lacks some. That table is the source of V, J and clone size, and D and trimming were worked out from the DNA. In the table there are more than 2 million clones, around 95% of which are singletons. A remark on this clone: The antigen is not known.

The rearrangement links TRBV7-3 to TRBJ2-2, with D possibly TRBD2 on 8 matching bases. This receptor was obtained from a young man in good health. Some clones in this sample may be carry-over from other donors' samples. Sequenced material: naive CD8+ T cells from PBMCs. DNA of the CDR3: TGTGCCAGCAGCCCGGGGGGGACAGCCTTCGCCGGGGAGCTGTTTTTT. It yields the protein CASSPGGTAFAGELFF.